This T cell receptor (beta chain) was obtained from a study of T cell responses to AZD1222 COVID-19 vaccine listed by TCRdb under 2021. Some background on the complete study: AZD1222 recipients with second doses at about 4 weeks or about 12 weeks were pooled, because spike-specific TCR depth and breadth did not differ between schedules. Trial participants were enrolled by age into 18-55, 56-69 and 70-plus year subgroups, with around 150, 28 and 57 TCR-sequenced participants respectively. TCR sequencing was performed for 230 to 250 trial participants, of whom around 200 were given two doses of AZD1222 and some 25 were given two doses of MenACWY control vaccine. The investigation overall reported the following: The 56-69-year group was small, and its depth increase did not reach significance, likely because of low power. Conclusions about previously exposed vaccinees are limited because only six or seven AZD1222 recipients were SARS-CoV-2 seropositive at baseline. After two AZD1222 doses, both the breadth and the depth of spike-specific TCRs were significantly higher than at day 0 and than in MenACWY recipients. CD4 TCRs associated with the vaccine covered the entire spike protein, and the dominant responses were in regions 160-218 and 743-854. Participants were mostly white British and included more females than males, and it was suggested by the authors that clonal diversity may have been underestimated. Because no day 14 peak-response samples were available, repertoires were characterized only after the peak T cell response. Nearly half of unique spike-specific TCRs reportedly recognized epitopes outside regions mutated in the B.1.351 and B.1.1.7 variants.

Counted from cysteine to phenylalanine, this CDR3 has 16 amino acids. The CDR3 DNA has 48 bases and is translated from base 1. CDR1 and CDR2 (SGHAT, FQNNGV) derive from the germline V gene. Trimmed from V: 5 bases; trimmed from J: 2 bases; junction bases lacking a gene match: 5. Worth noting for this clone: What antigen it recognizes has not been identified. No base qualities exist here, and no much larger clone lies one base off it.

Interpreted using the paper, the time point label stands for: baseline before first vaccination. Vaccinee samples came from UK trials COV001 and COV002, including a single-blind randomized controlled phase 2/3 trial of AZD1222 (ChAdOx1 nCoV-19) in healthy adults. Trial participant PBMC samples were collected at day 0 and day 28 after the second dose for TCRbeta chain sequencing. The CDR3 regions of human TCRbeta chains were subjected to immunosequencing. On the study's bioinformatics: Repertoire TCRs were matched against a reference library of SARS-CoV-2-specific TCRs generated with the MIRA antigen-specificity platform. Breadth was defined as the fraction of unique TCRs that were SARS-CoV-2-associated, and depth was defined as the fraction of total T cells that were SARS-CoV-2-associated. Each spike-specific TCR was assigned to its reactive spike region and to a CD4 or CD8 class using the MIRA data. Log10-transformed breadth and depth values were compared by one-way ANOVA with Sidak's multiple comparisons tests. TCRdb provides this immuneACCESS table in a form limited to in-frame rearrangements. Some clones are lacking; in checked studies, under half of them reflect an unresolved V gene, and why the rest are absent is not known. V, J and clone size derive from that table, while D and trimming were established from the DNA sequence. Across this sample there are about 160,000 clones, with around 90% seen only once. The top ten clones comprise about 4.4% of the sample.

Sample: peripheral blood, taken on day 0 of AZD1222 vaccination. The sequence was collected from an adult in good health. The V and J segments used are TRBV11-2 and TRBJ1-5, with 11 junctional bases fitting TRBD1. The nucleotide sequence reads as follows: TGTGCCAGCAGCGAATGGACAGGGGGCGGCAATCAGCCCCAGCATTTT. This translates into CASSEWTGGGNQPQHF. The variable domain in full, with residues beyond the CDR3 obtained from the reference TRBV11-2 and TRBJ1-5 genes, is EAGVAQSPRYKIIEKRQSVAFWCNPISGHATLYWYQQILGQGPKLLIQFQNNGVVDDSQLPKDRFSAERLKGVDSTLKIQPAKLEDSAVYLCASSEWTGGGNQPQHFGDGTRLSIL.